This TCR beta chain was identified during a study of blood T cell repertoires in COVID-19. The V gene's germline CDR1 is LGHNA and CDR2 YSLEER. Trimming at V came to 0 bases and at J to 7 bases, leaving 7 bases not matched to a gene. The CDR3 length is 16 residues. The table came from immunoSEQ multiplex PCR; TCRdb's copy has only in-frame clones and leaves some out. The sample includes 200,000 to 250,000 clones, 75% to 85% of them seen just once. This chain uses TRBV4-3 with TRBJ2-7, with 12 bases matching TRBD2. This TCR was sampled from a man aged 50-60 years with active or convalescent COVID-19. Sequencing was carried out using peripheral blood. CDR3 residues: CASSQDIGLAGGEQYF. DNA for the CDR3: TGCGCCAGCAGCCAAGATATTGGCCTAGCGGGAGGGGAGCAGTACTTC.